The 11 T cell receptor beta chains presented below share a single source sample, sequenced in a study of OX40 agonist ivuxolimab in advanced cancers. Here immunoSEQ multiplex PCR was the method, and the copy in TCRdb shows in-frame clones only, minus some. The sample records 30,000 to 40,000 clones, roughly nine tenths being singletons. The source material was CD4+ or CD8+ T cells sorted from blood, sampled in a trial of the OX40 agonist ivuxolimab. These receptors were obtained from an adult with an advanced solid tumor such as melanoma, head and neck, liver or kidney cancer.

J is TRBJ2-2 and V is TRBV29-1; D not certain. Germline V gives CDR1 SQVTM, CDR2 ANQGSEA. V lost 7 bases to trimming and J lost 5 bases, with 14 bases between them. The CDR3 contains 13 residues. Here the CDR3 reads CSGGPDLTGELFF. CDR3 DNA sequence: TGCAGCGGAGGACCTGACTTAACCGGGGAGCTGTTTTTT.

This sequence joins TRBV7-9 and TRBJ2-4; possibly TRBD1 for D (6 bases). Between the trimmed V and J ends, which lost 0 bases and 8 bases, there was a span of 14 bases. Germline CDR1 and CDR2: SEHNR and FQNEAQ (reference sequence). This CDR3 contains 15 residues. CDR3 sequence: CASSLAGGREDIQYF. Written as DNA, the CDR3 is TGTGCCAGCAGCTTAGCAGGGGGTAGAGAGGACATTCAGTACTTC.

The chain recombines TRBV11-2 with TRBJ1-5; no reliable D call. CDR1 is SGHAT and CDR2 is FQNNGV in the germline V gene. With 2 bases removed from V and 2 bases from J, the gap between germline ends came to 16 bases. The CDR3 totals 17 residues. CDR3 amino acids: CASSLNLGSSGNQPQHF. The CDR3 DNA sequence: TGTGCCAGCAGCTTAAATTTAGGGAGCTCCGGCAATCAGCCCCAGCATTTT.

The CDR3 nucleotides are TGCGCCAGCAGCTTGGATTGGGGCATGAACACTGAAGCTTTCTTT. Residues: CASSLDWGMNTEAFF. The chain has TRBV5-1 and TRBJ1-1, with TRBD1 as a possible D gene (5 bases). Trimming took off 0 bases at V and 0 bases at J, with 9 bases between the two ends. The germline gives CDR1 SGHRS, CDR2 YFSETQ. This CDR3 has 15 amino acids. Supplemented by reference TRBV5-1 and TRBJ1-1, the full variable domain reads KAGVTQTPRYLIKTRGQQVTLSCSPISGHRSVSWYQQTPGQGLQFLFEYFSETQRNKGNFPGRFSGRQFSNSRSEMNVSTLELGDSALYLCASSLDWGMNTEAFFGQGTRLTVV.

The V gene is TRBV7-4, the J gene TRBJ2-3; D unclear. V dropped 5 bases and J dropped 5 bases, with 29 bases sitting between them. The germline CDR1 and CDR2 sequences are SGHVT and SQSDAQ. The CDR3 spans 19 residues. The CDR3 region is CASSPPSLAGGQWKDTQYF. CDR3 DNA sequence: TGTGCCAGCAGCCCCCCGTCCTTGGCAGGTGGCCAGTGGAAAGATACGCAGTATTTT.

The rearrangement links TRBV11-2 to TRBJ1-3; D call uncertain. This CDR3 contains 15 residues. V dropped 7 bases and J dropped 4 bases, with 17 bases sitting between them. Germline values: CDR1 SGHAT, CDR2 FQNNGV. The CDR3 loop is CASTKLSGYGNTIYF. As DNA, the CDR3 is TGTGCCAGCACTAAACTGTCCGGGTACGGAAACACCATATATTTT.

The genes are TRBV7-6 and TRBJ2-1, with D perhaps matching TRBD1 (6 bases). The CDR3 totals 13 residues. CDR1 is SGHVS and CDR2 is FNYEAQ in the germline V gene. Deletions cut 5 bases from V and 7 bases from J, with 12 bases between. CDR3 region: CASSTTDRNEQFF. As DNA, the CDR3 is TGTGCCAGCAGCACAACGGACAGAAATGAGCAGTTCTTC.

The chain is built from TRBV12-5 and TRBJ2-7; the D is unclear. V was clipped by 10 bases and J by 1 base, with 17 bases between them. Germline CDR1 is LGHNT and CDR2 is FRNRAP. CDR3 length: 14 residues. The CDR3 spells CAIYERGESYEQYF. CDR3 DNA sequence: TGTGCTATATATGAGAGAGGAGAGTCCTACGAGCAGTACTTC.

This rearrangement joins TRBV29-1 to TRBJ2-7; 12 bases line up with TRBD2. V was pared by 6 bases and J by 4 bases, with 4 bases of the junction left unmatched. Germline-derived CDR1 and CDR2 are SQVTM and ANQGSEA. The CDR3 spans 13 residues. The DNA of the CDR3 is TGCAGCGTCGAGACTAGCGGGAGTTACGAGCAGTACTTC. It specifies CSVETSGSYEQYF.

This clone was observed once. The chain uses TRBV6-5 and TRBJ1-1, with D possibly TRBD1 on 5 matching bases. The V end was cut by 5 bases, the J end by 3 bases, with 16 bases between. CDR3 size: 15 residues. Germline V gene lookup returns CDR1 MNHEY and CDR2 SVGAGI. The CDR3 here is CASSGTSRSDTEAFF. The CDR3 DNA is TGTGCCAGCAGTGGGACTTCCAGGTCAGACACTGAAGCTTTCTTT.

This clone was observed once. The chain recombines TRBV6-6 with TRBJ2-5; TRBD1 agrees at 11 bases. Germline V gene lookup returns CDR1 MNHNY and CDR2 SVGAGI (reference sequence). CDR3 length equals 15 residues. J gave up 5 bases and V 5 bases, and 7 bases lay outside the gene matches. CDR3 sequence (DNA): TGTGCCAGCAGTACCGGACAGGGGGCAAGGGAGACCCAGTACTTC. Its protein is CASSTGQGARETQYF.